This T cell receptor (beta chain) was sequenced in a study of blood T cell repertoires in COVID-19. Across the whole study: Italy, Spain and the United States were the sources of the convalescent and acute COVID-19 samples. The analysed material was cDNA or gDNA that came from T cells, B-cell-depleted T cells, or PBMCs.

The table lists this clone with a few counts. Repertoires were generated with immunoSEQ multiplex PCR, while TCRdb's copy carries only in-frame clones and drops some. The sample contains around 94,000 clones, about 90% of which appear only once. Sequenced input: peripheral blood. The receptor comes from a man aged 45-60 years with active COVID-19.

The CDR3 sequence: CASSQVGVTGYEQYF. The DNA of the CDR3 is TGCGCCAGCAGCCAAGTCGGGGTCACCGGTTACGAGCAGTACTTC. This rearrangement joins TRBV4-1 to TRBJ2-7, with a possible D match to TRBD2 (5 bases). Trimming pared 1 base from V and 4 bases from J, leaving 14 bases between. The CDR3 length is 15 residues. Looked up from germline, CDR1 is MGHRA and CDR2 is YSYEKL.